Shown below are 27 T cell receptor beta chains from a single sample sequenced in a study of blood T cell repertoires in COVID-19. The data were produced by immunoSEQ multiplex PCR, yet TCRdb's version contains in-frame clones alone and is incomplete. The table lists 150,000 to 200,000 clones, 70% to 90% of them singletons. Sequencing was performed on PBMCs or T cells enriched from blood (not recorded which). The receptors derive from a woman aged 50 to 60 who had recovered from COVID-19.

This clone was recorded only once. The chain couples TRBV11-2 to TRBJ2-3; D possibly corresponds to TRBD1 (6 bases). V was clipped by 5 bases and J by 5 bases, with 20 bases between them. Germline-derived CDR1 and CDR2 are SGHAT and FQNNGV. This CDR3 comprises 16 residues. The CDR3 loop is CASSMLLGGRVDTQYF. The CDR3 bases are TGTGCCAGCAGCATGCTCCTAGGGGGACGGGTAGATACGCAGTATTTT. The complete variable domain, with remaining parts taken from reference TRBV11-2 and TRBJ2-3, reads EAGVAQSPRYKIIEKRQSVAFWCNPISGHATLYWYQQILGQGPKLLIQFQNNGVVDDSQLPKDRFSAERLKGVDSTLKIQPAKLEDSAVYLCASSMLLGGRVDTQYFGPGTRLTVL.

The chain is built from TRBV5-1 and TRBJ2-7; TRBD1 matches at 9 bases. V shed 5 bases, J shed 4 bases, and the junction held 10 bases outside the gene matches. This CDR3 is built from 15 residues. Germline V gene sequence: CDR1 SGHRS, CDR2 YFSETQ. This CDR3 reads CASRKTGGQLYEQYF. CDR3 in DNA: TGCGCCAGCAGAAAAACAGGGGGCCAATTGTACGAGCAGTACTTC.

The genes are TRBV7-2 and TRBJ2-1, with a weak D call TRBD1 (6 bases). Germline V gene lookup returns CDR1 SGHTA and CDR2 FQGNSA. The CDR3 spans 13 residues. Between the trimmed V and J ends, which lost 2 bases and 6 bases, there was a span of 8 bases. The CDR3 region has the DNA TGTGCCAGCAGCTTACAACAGGGCAATGAGCAGTTCTTC. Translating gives CASSLQQGNEQFF.

The CDR3 bases are TGTGCCAGCATCCGGGGAGATCGGGCAGATACGCAGTATTTT. Translated, it gives CASIRGDRADTQYF. This sequence joins TRBV2 and TRBJ2-3, with D tentatively TRBD2 (5 bases). This CDR3 has 14 residues. Per germline, CDR1 SNHLY and CDR2 FYNNEI. The V end lost 7 bases, the J end lost 4 bases, and 15 bases lay between the germline ends.

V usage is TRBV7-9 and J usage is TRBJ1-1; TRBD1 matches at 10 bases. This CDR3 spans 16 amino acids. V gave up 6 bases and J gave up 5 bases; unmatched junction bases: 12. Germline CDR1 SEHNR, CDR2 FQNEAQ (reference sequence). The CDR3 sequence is CASSYSTGGVKTEAFF. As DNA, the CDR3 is TGTGCCAGCAGTTACTCGACAGGGGGCGTCAAAACTGAAGCTTTCTTT.

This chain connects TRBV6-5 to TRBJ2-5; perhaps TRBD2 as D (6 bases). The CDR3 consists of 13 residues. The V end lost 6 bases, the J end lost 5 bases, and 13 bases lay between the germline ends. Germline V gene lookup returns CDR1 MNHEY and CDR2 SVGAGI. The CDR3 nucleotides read TGTGCCAGCAGGGGGCTAGCGCAGGAGACCCAGTACTTC. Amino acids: CASRGLAQETQYF.

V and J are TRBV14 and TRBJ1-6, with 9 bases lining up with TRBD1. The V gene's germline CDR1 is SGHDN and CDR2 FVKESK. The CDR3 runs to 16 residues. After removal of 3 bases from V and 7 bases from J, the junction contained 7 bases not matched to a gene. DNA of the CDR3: TGTGCCAGCAGCCAGATACAGGGGGCAAGGAATTCACCCCTCCACTTT. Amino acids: CASSQIQGARNSPLHF.

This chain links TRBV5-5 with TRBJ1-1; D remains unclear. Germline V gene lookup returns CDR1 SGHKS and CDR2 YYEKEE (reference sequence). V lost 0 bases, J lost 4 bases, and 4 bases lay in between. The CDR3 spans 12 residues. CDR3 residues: CASSLALTEAFF. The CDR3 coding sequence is TGTGCCAGCAGCTTGGCTCTCACTGAAGCTTTCTTT.

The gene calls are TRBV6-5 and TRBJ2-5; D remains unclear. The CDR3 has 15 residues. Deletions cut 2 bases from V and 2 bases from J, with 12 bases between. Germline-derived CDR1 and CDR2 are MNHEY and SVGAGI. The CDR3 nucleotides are TGTGCCAGCAGTTACGGTATCAACAGTCAAGAGACCCAGTACTTC. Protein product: CASSYGINSQETQYF.

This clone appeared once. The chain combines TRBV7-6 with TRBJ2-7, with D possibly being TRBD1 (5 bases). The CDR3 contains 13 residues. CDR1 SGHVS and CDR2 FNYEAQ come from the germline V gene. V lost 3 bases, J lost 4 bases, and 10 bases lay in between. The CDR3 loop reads CASSLDNFYEQYF. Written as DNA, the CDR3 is TGTGCCAGCAGCTTGGACAATTTTTACGAGCAGTACTTC.

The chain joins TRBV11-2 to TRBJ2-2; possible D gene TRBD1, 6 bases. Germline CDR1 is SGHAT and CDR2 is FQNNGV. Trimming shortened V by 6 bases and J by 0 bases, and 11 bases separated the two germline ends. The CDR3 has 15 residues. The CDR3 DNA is TGTGCCAGCAGACCAACAGGGTCGAACACCGGGGAGCTGTTTTTT. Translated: CASRPTGSNTGELFF.

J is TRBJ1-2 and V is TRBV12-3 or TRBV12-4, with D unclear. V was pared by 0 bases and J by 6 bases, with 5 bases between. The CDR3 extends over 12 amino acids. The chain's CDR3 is CASSLALDGYTF. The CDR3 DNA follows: TGTGCCAGCAGTTTAGCCCTAGATGGCTACACCTTC.

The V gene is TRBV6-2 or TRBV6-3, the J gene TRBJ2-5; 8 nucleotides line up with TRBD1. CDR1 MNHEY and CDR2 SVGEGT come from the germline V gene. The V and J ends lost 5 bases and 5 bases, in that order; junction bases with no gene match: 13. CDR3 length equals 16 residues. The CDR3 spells CASSALRDRPVETQYF. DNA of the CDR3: TGTGCCAGCAGTGCCCTCCGGGACAGGCCCGTTGAGACCCAGTACTTC.

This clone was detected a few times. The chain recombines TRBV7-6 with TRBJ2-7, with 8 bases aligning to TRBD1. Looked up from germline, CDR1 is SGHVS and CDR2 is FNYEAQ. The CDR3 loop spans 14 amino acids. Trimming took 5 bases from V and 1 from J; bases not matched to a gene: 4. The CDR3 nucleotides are TGTGCCAGCAGCCCCCGGACAGGGTCCTACGAGCAGTACTTC. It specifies CASSPRTGSYEQYF.

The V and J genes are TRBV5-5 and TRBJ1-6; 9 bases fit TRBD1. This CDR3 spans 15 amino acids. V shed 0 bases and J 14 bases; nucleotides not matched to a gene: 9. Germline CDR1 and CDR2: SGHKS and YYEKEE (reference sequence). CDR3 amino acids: CASSLDGQGSGALHF. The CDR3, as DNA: TGTGCCAGCAGCTTGGATGGACAGGGGAGCGGGGCCCTCCACTTT.

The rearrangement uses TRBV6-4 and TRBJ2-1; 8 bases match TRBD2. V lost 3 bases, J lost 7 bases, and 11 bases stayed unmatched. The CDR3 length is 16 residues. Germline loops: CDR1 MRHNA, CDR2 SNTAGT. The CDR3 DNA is TGTGCCAGCAGTGAGGATAGCGGGGCCCTCCGGAATGAGCAGTTCTTC. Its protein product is CASSEDSGALRNEQFF.

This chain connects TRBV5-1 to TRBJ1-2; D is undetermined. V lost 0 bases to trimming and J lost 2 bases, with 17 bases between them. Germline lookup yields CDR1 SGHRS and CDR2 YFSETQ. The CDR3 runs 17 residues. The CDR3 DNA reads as TGCGCCAGCAGCTTGGGAGGGTCGGGATGGAGAAACTATGGCTACACCTTC. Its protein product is CASSLGGSGWRNYGYTF.

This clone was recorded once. CDR3 DNA: TGTGCCAGTCGACTAGCGGGCCTCTGGCGGGAGACCCAGTACTTC. Translation: CASRLAGLWRETQYF. This sequence joins TRBV6-5 and TRBJ2-5; 10 bases are a match to TRBD2. The CDR3 is 15 residues long. The ends lost 9 bases at V and 5 bases at J; junction bases unmatched: 12. The germline CDR1 and CDR2 sequences are MNHEY and SVGAGI.

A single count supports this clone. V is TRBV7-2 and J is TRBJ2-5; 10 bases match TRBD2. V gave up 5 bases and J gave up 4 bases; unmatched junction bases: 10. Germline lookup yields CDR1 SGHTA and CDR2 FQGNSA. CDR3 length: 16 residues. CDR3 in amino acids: CASSPAPSGGGETQYF. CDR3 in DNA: TGTGCCAGCAGCCCTGCCCCTAGCGGGGGCGGAGAGACCCAGTACTTC.

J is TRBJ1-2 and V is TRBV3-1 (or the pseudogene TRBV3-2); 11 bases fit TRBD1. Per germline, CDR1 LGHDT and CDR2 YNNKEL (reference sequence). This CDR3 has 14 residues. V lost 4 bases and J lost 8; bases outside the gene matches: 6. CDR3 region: CASSPLGQGEGYTF. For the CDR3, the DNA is TGTGCCAGCAGCCCTCTGGGACAGGGGGAGGGCTACACCTTC.

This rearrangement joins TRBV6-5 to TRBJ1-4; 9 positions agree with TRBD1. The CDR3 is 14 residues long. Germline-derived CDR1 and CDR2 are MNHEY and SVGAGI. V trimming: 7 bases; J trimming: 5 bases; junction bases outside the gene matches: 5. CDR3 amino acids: CASIQGTGNEKLFF. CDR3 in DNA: TGTGCCAGCATTCAGGGGACAGGGAATGAAAAACTGTTTTTT.

The CDR3 spells CASSPQGLRSSYEQYF. The CDR3 DNA reads as TGTGCCAGCAGTCCTCAAGGACTCCGAAGCTCCTACGAGCAGTACTTC. The J gene is TRBJ2-7, the V gene TRBV27; possibly TRBD2 for D (5 bases). Trimming removed 5 bases at V and 0 bases at J, with 17 bases between. This CDR3 contains 16 residues. Germline V gene data show CDR1 as MNHEY and CDR2 as SMNVEV (reference sequence).

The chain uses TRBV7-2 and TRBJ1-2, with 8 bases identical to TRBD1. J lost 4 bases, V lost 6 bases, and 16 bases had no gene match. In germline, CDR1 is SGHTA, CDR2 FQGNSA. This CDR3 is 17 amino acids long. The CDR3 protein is CASSPRGPAGTSYGYTF. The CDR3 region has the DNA TGTGCCAGCAGTCCCAGGGGGCCGGCGGGGACGAGCTATGGCTACACCTTC. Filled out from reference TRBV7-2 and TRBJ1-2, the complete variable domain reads GAGVSQSPSNKVTEKGKDVELRCDPISGHTALYWYRQSLGQGLEFLIYFQGNSAPDKSGLPSDRFSAERTGGSVSTLTIQRTQQEDSAVYLCASSPRGPAGTSYGYTFGSGTRLTVV.

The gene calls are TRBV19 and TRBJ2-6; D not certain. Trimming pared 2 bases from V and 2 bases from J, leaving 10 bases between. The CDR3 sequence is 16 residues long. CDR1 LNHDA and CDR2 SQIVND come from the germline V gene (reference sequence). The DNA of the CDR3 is TGTGCCAGTAGTATATTGCCGGGTCCTGGGGCCAACGTCCTGACTTTC. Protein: CASSILPGPGANVLTF. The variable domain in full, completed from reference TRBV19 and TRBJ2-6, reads DGGITQSPKYLFRKEGQNVTLSCEQNLNHDAMYWYRQDPGQGLRLIYYSQIVNDFQKGDIAEGYSVSREKKESFPLTVTSAQKNPTAFYLCASSILPGPGANVLTFGAGSRLTVL.

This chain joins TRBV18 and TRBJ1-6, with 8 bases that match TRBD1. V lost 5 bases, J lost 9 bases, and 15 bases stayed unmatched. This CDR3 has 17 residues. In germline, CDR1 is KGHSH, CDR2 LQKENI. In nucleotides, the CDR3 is TGTGCCAGCTCAGCCACATTACAGGGGGTCGGGAGTTCACCCCTCCACTTT. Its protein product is CASSATLQGVGSSPLHF.

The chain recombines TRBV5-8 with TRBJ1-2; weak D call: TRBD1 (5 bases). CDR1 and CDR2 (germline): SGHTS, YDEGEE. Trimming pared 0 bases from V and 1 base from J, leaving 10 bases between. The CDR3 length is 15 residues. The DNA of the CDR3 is TGTGCCAGCAGCTTGGGCAGGGTACTTAACTATGGCTACACCTTC. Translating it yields CASSLGRVLNYGYTF.

CDR3 sequence reads: CASSQETIRGGTDTQYF. The CDR3 nucleotides read TGTGCCAGCAGCCAAGAAACAATACGGGGGGGCACAGATACGCAGTATTTT. The chain combines TRBV4-2 with TRBJ2-3; 7 nucleotides agree with TRBD2. After removal of 0 bases from V and 1 base from J, the junction contained 7 bases not matched to a gene. The V gene's germline CDR1 is LGHNA and CDR2 YNFKEQ. The CDR3 is 17 residues long.